The clone carrying this T cell receptor beta chain occurred a few times. This sample stems from a study of regulatory T cells in long-lasting Graves disease. Trimming left V 7 bases short and J 6 bases short, with 13 bases between. The CDR3 extends over 13 amino acids. The germline V gene encodes CDR1 MNHNS and CDR2 SASEGT. Library construction for TCR beta used iRepertoire HTBI primers and Arm-PCR of CDR3 regions. MiXCR was run by TCRdb on the multiplex PCR reads, yielding one entry per CDR3 protein. The table records a few hundred thousand distinct CDR3 sequences, under 25% of them present only once. Time point given: persistent/refractory GD, antithyroid drugs over 5 years with positive TRAb. With RNA extracted from PBMCs as input, the TCR library was made. Roughly 9.9-milliliter peripheral blood samples went into EDTA tubes.

The rearrangement uses TRBV6-1 and TRBJ1-5; no definite D call. The origin of this receptor is a female donor with Graves disease. The specimen comprised peripheral blood mononuclear cells (PBMCs), sampled when the disease was refractory, from a patient treated with antithyroid drugs. CDR3 sequence (DNA): TGTGCCAGCACCTCCACCTTGTTTCAGCCCCAGCATTTT. Protein: CASTSTLFQPQHF.